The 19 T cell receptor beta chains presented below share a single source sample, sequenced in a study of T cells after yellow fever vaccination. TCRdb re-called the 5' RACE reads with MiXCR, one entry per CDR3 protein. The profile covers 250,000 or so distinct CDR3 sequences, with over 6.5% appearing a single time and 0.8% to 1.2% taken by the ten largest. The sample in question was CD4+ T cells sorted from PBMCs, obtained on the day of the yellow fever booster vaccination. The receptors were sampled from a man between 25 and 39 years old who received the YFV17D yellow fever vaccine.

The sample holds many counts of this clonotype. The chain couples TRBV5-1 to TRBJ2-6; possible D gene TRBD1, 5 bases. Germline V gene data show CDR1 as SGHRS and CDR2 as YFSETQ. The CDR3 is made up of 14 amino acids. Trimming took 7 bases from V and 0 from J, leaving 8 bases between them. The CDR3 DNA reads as TGCGCCAGCGGACAAGACTCTGGGGCCAACGTCCTGACTTTC. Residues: CASGQDSGANVLTF.

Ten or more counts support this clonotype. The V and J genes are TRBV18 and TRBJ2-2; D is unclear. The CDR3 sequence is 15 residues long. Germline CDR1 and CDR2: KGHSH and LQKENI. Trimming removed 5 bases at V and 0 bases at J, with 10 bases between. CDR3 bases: TGTGCCAGCTCATGGGAACTGGCGAACACCGGGGAGCTGTTTTTT. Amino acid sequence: CASSWELANTGELFF.

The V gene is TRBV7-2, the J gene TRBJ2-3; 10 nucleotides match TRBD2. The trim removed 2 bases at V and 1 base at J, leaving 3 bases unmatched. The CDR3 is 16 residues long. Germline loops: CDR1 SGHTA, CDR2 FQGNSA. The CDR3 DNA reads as TGTGCCAGCAGCTTATCTAGCGGGAGTGGCACAGATACGCAGTATTTT. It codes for CASSLSSGSGTDTQYF.

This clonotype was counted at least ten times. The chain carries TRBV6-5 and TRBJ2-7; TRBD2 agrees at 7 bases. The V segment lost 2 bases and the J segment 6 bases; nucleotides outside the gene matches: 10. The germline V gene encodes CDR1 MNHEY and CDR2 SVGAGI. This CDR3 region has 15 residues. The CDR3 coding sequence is TGTGCCAGCAGTTACATTGGGGAGGGCGCTGGCGAGCAGTACTTC. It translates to CASSYIGEGAGEQYF.

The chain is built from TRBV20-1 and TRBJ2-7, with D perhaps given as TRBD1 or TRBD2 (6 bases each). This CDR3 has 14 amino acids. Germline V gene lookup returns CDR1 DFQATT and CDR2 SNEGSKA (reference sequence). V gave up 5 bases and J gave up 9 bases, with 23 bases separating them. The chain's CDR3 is CSAYSWLGGGGQYF. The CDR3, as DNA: TGCAGTGCTTATTCCTGGTTGGGGGGCGGAGGGCAGTACTTC.

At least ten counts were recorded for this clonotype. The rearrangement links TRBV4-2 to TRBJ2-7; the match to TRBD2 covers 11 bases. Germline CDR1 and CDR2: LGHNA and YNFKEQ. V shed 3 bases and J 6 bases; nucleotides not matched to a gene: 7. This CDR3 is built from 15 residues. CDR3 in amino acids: CASSQELAGVREQYF. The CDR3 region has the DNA TGTGCCAGCAGCCAGGAACTAGCGGGAGTACGCGAGCAGTACTTC.

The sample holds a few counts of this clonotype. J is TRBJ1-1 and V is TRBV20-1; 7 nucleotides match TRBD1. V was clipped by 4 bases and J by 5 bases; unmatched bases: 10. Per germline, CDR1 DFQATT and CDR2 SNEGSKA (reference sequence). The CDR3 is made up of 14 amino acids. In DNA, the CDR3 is TGCAGTGCTAATGGGAGGGGGCGTAGAACTGAAGCTTTCTTT. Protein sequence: CSANGRGRRTEAFF.

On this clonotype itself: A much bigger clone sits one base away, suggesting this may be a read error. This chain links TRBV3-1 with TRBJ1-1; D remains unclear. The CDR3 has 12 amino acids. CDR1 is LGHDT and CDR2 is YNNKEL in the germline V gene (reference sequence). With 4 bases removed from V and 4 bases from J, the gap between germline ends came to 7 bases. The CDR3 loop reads CASSPGCTEAFF. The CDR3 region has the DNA TGTGCCAGCAGCCCCGGTTGCACTGAAGCTTTCTTT.

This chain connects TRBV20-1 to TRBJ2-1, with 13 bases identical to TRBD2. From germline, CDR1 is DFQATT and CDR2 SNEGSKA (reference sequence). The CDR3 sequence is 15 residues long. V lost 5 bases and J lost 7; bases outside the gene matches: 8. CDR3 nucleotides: TGCAGTGCTGTGCGGACTAGCGGGAGAGGTAATGAGCAGTTCTTC. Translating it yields CSAVRTSGRGNEQFF.

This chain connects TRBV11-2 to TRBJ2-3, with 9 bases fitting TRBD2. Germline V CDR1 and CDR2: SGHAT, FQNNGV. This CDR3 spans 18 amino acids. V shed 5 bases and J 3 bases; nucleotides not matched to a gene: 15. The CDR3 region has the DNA TGTGCCAGCAGCCGATGGACTAGTGCGGGAGGGGGGACAGATACGCAGTATTTT. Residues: CASSRWTSAGGGTDTQYF.

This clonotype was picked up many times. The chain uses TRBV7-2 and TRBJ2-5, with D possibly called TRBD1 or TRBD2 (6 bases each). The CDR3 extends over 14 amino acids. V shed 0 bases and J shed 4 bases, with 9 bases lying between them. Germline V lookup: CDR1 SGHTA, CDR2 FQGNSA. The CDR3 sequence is CASSLARGGETQYF. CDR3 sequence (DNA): TGTGCCAGCAGCTTAGCCAGGGGAGGAGAGACCCAGTACTTC.

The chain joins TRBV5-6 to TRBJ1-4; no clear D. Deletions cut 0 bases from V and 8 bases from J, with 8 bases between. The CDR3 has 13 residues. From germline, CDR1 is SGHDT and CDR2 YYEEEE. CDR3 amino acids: CASSLGRKEKLFF. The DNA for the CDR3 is TGTGCCAGCAGCTTGGGGCGGAAAGAAAAACTGTTTTTT.

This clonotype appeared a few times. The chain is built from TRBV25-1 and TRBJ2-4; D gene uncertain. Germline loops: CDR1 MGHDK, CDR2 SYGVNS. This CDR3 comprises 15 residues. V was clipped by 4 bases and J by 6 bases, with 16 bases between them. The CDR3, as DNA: TGTGCCAGCAGTGCACAGATTGAAGCCGGAAACATTCAGTACTTC. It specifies CASSAQIEAGNIQYF.

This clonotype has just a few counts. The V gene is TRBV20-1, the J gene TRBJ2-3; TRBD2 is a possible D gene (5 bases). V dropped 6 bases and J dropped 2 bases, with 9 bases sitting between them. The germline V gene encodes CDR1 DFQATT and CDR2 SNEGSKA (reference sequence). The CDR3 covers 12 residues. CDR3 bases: TGCAGTGCGCTTCTAGCCACAGATACGCAGTATTTT. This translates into CSALLATDTQYF.

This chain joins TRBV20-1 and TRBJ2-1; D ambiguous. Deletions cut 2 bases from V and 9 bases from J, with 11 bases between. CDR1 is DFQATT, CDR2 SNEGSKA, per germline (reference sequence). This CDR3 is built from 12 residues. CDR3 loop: CSARTRVGEQFF. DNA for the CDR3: TGCAGTGCTAGAACGAGAGTGGGTGAGCAGTTCTTC.

The DNA of the CDR3 is TGTGCCAGCAGTTTTCGGAGGGGGGAGACCCAGTACTTC. Translation gives CASSFRRGETQYF. V is TRBV28 and J is TRBJ2-5; D may correspond to TRBD1 or TRBD2 (6 bases each). Germline V gene lookup returns CDR1 MDHEN and CDR2 SYDVKM. The CDR3 is 13 residues long. The V gene lost 3 bases and the J gene lost 5 bases, with 10 bases spanning the gap. Combining the CDR3 with reference TRBV28 and TRBJ2-5 gives the whole variable domain DVKVTQSSRYLVKRTGEKVFLECVQDMDHENMFWYRQDPGLGLRLIYFSYDVKMKEKGDIPEGYSVSREKKERFSLILESASTNQTSMYLCASSFRRGETQYFGPGTRLLVL.

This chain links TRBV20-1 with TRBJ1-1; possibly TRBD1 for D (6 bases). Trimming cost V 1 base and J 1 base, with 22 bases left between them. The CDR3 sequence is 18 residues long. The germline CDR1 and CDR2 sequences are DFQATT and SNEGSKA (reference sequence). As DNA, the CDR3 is TGCAGTGCTAGAGCGCTCCTTGGACAGATAAAACCGAACACTGAAGCTTTCTTT. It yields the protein CSARALLGQIKPNTEAFF.

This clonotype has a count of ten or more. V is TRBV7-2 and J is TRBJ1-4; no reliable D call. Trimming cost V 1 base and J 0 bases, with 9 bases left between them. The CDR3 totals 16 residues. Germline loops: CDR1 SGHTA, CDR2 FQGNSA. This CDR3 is CASSLGRLTTNEKLFF. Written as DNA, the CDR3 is TGTGCCAGCAGCTTAGGGCGACTGACAACTAATGAAAAACTGTTTTTT. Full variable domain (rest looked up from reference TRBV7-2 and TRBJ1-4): GAGVSQSPSNKVTEKGKDVELRCDPISGHTALYWYRQSLGQGLEFLIYFQGNSAPDKSGLPSDRFSAERTGGSVSTLTIQRTQQEDSAVYLCASSLGRLTTNEKLFFGSGTQLSVL.

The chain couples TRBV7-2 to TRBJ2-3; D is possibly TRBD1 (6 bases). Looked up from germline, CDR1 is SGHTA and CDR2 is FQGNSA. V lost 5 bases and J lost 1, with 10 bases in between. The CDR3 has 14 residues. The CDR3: CASSRDTGTDTQYF. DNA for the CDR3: TGTGCCAGCAGCCGGGACACTGGCACAGATACGCAGTATTTT. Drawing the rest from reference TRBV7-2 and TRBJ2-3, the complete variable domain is GAGVSQSPSNKVTEKGKDVELRCDPISGHTALYWYRQSLGQGLEFLIYFQGNSAPDKSGLPSDRFSAERTGGSVSTLTIQRTQQEDSAVYLCASSRDTGTDTQYFGPGTRLTVL.